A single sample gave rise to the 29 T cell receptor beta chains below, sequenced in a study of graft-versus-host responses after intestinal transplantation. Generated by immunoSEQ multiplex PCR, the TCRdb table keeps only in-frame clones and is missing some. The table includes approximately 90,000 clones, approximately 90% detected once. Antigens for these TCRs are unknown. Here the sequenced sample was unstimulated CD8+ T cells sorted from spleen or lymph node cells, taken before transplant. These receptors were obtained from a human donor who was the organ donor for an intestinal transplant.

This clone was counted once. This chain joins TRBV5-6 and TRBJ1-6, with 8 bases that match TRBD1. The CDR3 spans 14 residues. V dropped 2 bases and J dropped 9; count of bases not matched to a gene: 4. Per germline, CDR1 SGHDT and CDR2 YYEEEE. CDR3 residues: CASSLGQGTSPLHF. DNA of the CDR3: TGTGCCAGCAGCTTAGGACAGGGAACTTCACCCCTCCACTTT.

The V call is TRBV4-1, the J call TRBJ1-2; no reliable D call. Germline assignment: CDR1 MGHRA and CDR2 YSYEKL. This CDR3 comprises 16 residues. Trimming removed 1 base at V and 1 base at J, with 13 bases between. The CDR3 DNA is TGCGCCAGCAGCCAAGTTGGGCCGCGGAGTAACTATGGCTACACCTTC. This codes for CASSQVGPRSNYGYTF.

CDR3 in amino acids: CASSSGLIAGPLANYGYTF. Here the CDR3 DNA reads TGTGCCAGCAGCTCGGGCTTAATCGCAGGCCCGCTAGCTAACTATGGCTACACCTTC. The rearrangement joins TRBV11-2 to TRBJ1-2; D gene uncertain. CDR1 is SGHAT and CDR2 is FQNNGV in the germline V gene. The CDR3 runs to 19 residues. The germline V and J ends were trimmed by 4 bases and 0 bases, with 24 bases remaining between them.

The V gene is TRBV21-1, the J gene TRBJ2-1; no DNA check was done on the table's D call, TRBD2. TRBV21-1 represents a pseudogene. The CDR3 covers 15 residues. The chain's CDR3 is CASTPRGSSYNEQFF. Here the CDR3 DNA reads TGTGCCAGCACCCCCCGAGGGAGCTCCTACAATGAGCAGTTCTTC.

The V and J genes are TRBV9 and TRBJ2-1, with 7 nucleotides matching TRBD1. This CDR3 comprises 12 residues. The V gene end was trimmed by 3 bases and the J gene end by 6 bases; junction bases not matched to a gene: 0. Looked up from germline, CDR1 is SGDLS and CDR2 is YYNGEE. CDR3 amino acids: CASSGQGNEQFF. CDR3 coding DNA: TGTGCCAGCAGCGGACAGGGCAATGAGCAGTTCTTC.

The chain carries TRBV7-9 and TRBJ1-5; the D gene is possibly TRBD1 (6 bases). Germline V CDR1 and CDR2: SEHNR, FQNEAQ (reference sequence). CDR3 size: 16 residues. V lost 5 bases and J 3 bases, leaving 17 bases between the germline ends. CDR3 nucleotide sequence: TGTGCCAGCAGCGGTAGCGGGGGCTCAAACAATCAGCCCCAGCATTTT. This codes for CASSGSGGSNNQPQHF.

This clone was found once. CDR3: CASSTTTSRAYEQYF. CDR3 DNA sequence: TGTGCCAGCAGTACGACGACATCAAGGGCCTACGAGCAGTACTTC. The V and J genes are TRBV27 and TRBJ2-7; D is ambiguous. V lost 5 bases, J lost 2 bases, and 16 bases lay in between. The CDR3 is 15 amino acids. CDR1 and CDR2 from the germline V gene are MNHEY and SMNVEV (reference sequence).

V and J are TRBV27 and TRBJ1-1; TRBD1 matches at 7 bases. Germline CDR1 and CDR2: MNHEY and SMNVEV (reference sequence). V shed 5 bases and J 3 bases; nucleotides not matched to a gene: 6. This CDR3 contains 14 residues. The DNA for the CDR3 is TGTGCCAGCAGTACAGGGGCCGGCTACACTGAAGCTTTCTTT. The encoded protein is CASSTGAGYTEAFF.

The CDR3 loop reads CASSEGQLNYGYTF. In DNA, the CDR3 is TGCGCCAGCTCGGAGGGACAGCTTAACTATGGCTACACCTTC. This rearrangement joins TRBV5-1 to TRBJ1-2; the match to TRBD1 covers 7 bases. Germline values: CDR1 SGHRS, CDR2 YFSETQ. Trimming cost V 7 bases and J 1 base; bases outside gene matches: 7. This CDR3 has 14 residues.

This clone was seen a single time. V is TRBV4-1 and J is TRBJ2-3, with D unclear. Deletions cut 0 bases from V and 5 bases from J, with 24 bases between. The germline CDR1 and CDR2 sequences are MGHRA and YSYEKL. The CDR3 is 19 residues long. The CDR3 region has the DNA TGCGCCAGCAGCCAAGATCTAGTTTGGATTTTAGGTATAGAAGATACGCAGTATTTT. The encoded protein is CASSQDLVWILGIEDTQYF.

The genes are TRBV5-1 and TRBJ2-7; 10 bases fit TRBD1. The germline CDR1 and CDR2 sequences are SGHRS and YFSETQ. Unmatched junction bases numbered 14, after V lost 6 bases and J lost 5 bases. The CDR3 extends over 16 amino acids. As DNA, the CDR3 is TGCGCCAGCACCCAAACGACCGGGACAGGGGCACACGAGCAGTACTTC. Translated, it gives CASTQTTGTGAHEQYF.

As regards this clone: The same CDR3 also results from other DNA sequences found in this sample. CDR3 in amino acids: CASSPSGDSSYEQYF. The CDR3 DNA reads as TGTGCCAGCTCACCATCAGGGGATAGCTCCTACGAGCAGTACTTC. V gene TRBV18 combines with J gene TRBJ2-7; the D gene is possibly TRBD1 (6 bases). CDR1 and CDR2 from the germline V gene are KGHSH and LQKENI. There are 15 residues in the CDR3. Trimming left V 2 bases short and J 0 bases short, with 11 bases between.

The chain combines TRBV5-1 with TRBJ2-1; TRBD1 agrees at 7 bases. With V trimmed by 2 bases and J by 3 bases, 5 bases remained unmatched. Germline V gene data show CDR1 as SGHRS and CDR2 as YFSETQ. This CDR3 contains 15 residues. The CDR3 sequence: CASSFWDSLYNEQFF. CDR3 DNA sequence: TGCGCCAGCAGCTTTTGGGACAGCCTCTACAATGAGCAGTTCTTC.

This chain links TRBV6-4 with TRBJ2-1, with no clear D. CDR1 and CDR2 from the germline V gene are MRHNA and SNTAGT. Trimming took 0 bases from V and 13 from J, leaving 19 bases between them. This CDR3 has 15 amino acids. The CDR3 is CASSDSLAERSNQFF. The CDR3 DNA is TGTGCCAGCAGTGACTCTTTAGCAGAGAGGTCTAACCAGTTCTTC.

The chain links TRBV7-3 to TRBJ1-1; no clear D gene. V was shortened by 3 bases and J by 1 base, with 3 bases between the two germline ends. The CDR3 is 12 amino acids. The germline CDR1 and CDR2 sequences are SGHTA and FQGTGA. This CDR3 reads CASSFPNTEAFF. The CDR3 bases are TGTGCCAGCAGCTTTCCGAACACTGAAGCTTTCTTT.

The CDR3 reads CSVEASGSWNEQFF. CDR3 in DNA: TGCAGCGTTGAAGCTAGCGGGAGTTGGAATGAGCAGTTCTTC. This chain joins TRBV29-1 and TRBJ2-1, with 10 bases matching TRBD2. V dropped 1 base and J dropped 7; count of bases not matched to a gene: 4. In germline, CDR1 is SQVTM, CDR2 ANQGSEA. The CDR3 covers 14 residues.

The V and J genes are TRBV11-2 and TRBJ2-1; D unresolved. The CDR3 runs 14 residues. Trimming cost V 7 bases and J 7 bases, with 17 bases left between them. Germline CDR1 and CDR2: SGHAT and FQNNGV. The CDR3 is CASTDWPSENEQFF. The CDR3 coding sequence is TGTGCCAGCACCGACTGGCCCTCGGAGAATGAGCAGTTCTTC.

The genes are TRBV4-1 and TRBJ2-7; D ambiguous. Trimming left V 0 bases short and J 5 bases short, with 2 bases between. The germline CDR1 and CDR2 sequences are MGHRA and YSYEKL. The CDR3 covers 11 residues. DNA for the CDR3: TGCGCCAGCAGCCAAGAAAACGAGCAGTACTTC. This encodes CASSQENEQYF.

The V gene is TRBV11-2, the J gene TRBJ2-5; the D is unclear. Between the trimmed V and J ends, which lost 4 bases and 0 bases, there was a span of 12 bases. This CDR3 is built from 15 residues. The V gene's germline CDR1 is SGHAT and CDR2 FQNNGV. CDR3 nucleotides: TGTGCCAGCAGCTCCACAGTTCTGTACCAAGAGACCCAGTACTTC. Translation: CASSSTVLYQETQYF. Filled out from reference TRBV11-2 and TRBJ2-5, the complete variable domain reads EAGVAQSPRYKIIEKRQSVAFWCNPISGHATLYWYQQILGQGPKLLIQFQNNGVVDDSQLPKDRFSAERLKGVDSTLKIQPAKLEDSAVYLCASSSTVLYQETQYFGPGTRLLVL.

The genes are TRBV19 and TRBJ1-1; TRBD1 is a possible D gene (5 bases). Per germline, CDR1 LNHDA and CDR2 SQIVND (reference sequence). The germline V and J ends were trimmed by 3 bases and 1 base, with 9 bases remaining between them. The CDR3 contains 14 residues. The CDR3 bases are TGTGCCAGTAGTATCCAGGACAAGAACACTGAAGCTTTCTTT. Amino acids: CASSIQDKNTEAFF.

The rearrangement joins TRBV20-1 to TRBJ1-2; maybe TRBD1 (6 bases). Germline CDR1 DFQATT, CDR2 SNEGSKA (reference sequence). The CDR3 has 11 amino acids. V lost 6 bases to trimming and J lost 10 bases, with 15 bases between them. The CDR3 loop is CSANRGGYYTF. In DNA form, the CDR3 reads TGCAGTGCCAATAGAGGGGGGTACTACACCTTC.

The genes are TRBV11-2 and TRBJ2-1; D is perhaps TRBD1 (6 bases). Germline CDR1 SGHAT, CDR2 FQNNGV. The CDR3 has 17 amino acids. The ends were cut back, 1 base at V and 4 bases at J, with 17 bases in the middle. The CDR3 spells CASSLVRGSDRYNEQFF. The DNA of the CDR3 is TGTGCCAGCAGCTTAGTAAGGGGGTCCGATCGGTACAATGAGCAGTTCTTC.

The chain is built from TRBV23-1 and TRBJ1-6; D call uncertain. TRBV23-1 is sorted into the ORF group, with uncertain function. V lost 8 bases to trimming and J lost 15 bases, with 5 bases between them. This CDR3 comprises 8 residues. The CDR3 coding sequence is TGCGCCAGCGGCTGCCTCCACTTT. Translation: CASGCLHF.

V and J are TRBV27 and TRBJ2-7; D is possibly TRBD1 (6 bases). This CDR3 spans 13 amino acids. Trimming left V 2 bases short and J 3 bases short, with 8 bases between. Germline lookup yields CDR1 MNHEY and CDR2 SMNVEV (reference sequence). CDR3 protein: CASSLTGNYEQYF. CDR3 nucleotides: TGTGCCAGCAGTTTAACAGGGAACTACGAGCAGTACTTC.

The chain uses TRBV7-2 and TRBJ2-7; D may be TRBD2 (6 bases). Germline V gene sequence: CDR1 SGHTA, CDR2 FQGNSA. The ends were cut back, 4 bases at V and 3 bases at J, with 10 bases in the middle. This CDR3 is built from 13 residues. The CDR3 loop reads CASSSGGGYEQYF. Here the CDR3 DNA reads TGTGCCAGCAGCTCTGGGGGAGGCTACGAGCAGTACTTC.

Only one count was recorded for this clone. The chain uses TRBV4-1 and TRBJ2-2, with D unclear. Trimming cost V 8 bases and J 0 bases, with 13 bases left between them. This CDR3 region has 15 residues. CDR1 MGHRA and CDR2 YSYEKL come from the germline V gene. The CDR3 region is CASRNRVSNTGELFF. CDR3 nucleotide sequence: TGCGCCAGCCGCAATAGGGTTTCGAACACCGGGGAGCTGTTTTTT.

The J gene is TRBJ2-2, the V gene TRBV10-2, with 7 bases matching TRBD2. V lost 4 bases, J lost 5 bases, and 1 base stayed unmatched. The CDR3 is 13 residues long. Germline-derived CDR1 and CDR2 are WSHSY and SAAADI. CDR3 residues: CASSVLATGELFF. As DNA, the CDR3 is TGCGCCAGCAGTGTACTAGCGACCGGGGAGCTGTTTTTT.

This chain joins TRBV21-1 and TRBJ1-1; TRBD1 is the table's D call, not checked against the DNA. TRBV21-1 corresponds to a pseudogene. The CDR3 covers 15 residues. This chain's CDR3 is CASSLGQGFGTEAFF. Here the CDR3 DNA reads TGTGCCAGCAGCTTGGGACAGGGATTTGGCACTGAAGCTTTCTTT.

CDR3 in amino acids: CASSLRTGVYSTDTQYF. The CDR3 DNA is TGTGCCAGCAGCTTAAGGACAGGCGTTTATAGCACAGATACGCAGTATTTT. This sequence joins TRBV27 and TRBJ2-3; TRBD1 matches at 7 bases. Germline V CDR1 and CDR2: MNHEY, SMNVEV (reference sequence). J lost 0 bases, V lost 6 bases, and 12 bases had no gene match. The CDR3 runs to 17 residues.